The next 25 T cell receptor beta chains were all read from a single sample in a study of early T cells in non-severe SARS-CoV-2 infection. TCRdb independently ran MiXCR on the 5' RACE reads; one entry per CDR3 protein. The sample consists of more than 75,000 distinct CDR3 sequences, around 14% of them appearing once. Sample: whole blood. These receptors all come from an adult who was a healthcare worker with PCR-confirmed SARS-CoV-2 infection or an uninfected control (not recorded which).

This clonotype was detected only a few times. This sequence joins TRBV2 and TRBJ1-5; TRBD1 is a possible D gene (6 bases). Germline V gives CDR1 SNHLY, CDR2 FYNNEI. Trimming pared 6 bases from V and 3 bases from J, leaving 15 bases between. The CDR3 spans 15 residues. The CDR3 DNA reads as TGTGCCAGCAGAGAACAGGGTTCCGCCAATCAGCCCCAGCATTTT. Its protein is CASREQGSANQPQHF.

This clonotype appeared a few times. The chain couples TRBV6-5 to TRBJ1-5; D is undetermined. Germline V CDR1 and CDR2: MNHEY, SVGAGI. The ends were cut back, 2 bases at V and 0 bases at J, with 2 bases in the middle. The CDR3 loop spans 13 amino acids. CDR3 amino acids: CASSYDSNQPQHF. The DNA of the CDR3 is TGTGCCAGCAGTTACGATAGCAATCAGCCCCAGCATTTT.

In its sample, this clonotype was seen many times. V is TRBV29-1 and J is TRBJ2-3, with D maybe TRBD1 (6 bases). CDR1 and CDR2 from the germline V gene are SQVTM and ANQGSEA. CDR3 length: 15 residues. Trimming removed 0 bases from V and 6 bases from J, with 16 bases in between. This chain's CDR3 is CSVEEGQGRADTQYF. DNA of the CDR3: TGCAGCGTTGAAGAGGGACAAGGGAGAGCGGATACGCAGTATTTT.

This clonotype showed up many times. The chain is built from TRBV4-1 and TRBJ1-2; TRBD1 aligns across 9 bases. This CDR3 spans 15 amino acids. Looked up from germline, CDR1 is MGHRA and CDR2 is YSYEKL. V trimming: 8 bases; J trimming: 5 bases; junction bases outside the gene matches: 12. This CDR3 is CASASFGQGKYGYTF. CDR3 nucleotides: TGCGCCAGCGCCTCCTTTGGACAGGGGAAGTATGGCTACACCTTC.

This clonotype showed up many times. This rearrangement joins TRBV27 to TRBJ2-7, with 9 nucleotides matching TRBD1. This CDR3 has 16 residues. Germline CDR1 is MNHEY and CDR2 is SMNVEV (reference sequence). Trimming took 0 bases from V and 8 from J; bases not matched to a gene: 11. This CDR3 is CASSLSLPGQGGKQYF. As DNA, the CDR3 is TGTGCCAGCAGTTTATCGTTACCGGGACAGGGAGGAAAGCAGTACTTC.

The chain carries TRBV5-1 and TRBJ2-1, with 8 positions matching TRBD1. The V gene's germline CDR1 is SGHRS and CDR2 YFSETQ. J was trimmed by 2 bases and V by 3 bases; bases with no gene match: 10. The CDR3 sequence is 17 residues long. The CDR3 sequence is CASSSGTGHLTYNEQFF. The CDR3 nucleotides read TGCGCCAGCAGCTCCGGGACAGGCCACCTTACCTACAATGAGCAGTTCTTC.

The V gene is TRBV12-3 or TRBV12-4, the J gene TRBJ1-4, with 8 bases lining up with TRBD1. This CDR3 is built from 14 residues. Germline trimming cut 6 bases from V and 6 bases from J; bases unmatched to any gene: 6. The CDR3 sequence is CASSRQGSDEKLFF. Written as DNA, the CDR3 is TGTGCCAGCAGCAGACAGGGGTCGGATGAAAAACTGTTTTTT.

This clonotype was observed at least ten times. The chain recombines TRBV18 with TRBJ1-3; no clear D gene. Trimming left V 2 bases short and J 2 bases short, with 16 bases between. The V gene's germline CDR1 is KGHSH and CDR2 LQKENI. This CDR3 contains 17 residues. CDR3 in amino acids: CASSPTLQVTTGNTIYF. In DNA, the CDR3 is TGTGCCAGCTCACCAACCCTCCAGGTTACAACTGGAAACACCATATATTTT.

The CDR3 DNA reads as TGTGCCAGCAGTCCCCGACTAGCGGACACAGATACGCAGTATTTT. This sequence encodes CASSPRLADTDTQYF. This rearrangement joins TRBV28 to TRBJ2-3; the match to TRBD2 covers 9 bases. The junction had 5 bases not matched to a gene; V was cut back by 5 bases and J by 2 bases. The CDR3 has 15 residues. Germline CDR1 and CDR2: MDHEN and SYDVKM.

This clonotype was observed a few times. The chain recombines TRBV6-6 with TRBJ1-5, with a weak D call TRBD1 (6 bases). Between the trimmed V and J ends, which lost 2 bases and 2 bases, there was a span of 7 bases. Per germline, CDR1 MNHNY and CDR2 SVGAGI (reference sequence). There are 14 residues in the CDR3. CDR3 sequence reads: CASSYNRGNQPQHF. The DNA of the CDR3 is TGTGCCAGCAGTTACAACAGGGGCAATCAGCCCCAGCATTTT.

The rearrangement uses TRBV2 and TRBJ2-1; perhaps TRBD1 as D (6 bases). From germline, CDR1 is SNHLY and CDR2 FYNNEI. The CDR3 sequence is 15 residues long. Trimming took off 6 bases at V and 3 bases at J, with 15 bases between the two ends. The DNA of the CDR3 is TGTGCCAGCAGGGGCCCCAGGGGAAGCTACAATGAGCAGTTCTTC. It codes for CASRGPRGSYNEQFF.

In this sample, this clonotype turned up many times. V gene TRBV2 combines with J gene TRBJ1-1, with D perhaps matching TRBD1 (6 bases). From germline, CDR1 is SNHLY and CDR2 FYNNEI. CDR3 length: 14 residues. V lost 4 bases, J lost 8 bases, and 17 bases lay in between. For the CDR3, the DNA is TGTGCCAGCAGTGTCTTCCGGCGGCAGGGGGAAGCTTTCTTT. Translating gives CASSVFRRQGEAFF.

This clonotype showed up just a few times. The chain's CDR3 is CASSLGTAFPQHF. The CDR3, as DNA: TGTGCCAGCAGTTTGGGGACGGCCTTTCCCCAGCATTTT. V usage is TRBV28 and J usage is TRBJ1-5; TRBD1 is a possible D gene (5 bases). Germline V gives CDR1 MDHEN, CDR2 SYDVKM. Trimming pared 3 bases from V and 10 bases from J, leaving 13 bases between. The CDR3 is made up of 13 amino acids.

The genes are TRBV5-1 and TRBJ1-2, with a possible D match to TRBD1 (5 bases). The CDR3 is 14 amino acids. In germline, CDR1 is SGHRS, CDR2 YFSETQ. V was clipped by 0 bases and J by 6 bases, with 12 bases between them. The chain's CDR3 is CASSLAREDHGYTF. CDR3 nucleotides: TGCGCCAGCAGCTTGGCCAGGGAAGATCATGGCTACACCTTC.

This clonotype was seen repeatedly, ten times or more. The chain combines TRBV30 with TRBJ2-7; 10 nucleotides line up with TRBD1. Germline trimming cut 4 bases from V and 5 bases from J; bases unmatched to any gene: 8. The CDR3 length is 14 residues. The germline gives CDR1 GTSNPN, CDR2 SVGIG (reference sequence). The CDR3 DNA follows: TGTGCCTGGAAGCGTGGGACAGGGGTCGACGAGCAGTACTTC. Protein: CAWKRGTGVDEQYF.

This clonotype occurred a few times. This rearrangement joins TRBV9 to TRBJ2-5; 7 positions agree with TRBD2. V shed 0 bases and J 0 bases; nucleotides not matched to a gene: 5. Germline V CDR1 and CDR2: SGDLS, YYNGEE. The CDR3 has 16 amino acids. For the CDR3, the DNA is TGTGCCAGCAGCGTAGCGGGGGGAGGGCACCAAGAGACCCAGTACTTC. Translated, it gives CASSVAGGGHQETQYF.

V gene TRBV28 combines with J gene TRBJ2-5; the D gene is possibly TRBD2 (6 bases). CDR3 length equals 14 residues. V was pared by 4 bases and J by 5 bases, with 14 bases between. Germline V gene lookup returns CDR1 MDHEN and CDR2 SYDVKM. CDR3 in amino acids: CASSSPDGGETQYF. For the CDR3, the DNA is TGTGCCAGCAGTTCCCCCGACGGGGGTGAGACCCAGTACTTC.

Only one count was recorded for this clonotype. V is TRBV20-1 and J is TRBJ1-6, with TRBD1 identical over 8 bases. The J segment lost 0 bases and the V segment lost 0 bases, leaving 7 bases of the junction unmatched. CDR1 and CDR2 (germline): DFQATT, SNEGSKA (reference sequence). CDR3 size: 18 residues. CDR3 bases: TGCAGTGCTAGAGATCTGGACAGGGCGTCCTCCTATAATTCACCCCTCCACTTT. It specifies CSARDLDRASSYNSPLHF.

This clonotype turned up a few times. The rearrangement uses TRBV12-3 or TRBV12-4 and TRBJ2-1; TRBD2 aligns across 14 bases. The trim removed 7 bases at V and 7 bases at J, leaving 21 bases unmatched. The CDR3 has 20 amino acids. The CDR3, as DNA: TGTGCCAGCATTGCTACCGGGACTAGCGGGAGTAATGGGCCGTGGAATGAGCAGTTCTTC. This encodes CASIATGTSGSNGPWNEQFF.

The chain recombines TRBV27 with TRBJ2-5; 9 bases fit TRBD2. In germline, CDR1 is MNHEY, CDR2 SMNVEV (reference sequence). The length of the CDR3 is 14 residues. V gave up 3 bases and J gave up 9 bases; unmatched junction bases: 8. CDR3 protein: CASSFGTSPFSQYF. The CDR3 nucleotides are TGTGCCAGCAGTTTCGGGACTAGCCCATTTTCCCAGTACTTC.

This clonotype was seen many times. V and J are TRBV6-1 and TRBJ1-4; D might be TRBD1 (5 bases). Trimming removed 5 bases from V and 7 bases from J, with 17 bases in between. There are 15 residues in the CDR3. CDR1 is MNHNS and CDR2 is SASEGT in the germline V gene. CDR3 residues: CASSFEGLAGEKLFF. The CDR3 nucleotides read TGTGCCAGCAGTTTTGAGGGGCTTGCGGGTGAAAAACTGTTTTTT.

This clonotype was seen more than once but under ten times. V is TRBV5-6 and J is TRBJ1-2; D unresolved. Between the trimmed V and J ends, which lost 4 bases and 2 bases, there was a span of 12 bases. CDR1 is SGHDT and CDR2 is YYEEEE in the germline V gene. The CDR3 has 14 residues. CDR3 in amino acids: CASSPELGNYGYTF. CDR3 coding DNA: TGTGCCAGCAGCCCAGAGCTGGGGAACTATGGCTACACCTTC. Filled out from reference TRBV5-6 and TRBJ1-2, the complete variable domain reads DAGVTQSPTHLIKTRGQQVTLRCSPKSGHDTVSWYQQALGQGPQFIFQYYEEEERQRGNFPDRFSGHQFPNYSSELNVNALLLGDSALYLCASSPELGNYGYTFGSGTRLTVV.

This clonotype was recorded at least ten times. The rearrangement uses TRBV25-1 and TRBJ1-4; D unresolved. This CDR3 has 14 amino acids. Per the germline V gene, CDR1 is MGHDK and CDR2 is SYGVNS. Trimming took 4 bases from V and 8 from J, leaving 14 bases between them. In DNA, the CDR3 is TGTGCCAGCAGTGTAGTGGAGGGAGAAGAAAAACTGTTTTTT. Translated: CASSVVEGEEKLFF.

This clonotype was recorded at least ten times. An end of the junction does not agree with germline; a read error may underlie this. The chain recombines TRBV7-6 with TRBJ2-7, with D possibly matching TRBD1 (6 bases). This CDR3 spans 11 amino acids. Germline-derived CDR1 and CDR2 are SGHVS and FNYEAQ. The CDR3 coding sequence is TGTGCCAGCAGCTTGGGGGCGACGCTAGATTTC. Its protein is CASSLGATLDF.

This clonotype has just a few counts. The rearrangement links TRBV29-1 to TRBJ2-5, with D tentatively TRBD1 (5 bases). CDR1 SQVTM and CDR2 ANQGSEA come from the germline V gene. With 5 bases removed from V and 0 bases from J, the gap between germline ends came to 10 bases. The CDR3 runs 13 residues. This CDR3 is CSVLDKYQETQYF. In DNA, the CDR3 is TGCAGCGTTCTGGACAAATACCAAGAGACCCAGTACTTC.